Detailed here is one T cell receptor (beta chain). Its specificity is unknown. These data originate in a study of CD8+CD57+ T cells in acquired aplastic anemia. Study-level information: Among healthy donors, CD4+ cells averaged roughly 9.9 million reads. Study-level findings and limits: Patient and control CD8+ Simpson's diversity was not significantly different. Patients and controls were found to share twenty-nine CD8+ CDR3 sequences.

Researchers used genomic DNA as the template to profile TCR beta VDJ and CDR3. Each CDR3 protein is one row after TCRdb ran MiXCR on the reads. The sample includes about 190,000 distinct CDR3 sequences, less than 70% of them seen just once. Germline V gene sequence: CDR1 DFQATT, CDR2 SNEGSKA (reference sequence). The ends lost 5 bases at V and 0 bases at J; junction bases unmatched: 10. This CDR3 has 17 residues. This clonotype originated in a human donor in good health, serving as a control. The sequenced material came from sorted CD4+, CD8+, or CD8+CD57+ T cells (not recorded which) from PBMCs. The chain employs TRBV20-1 and TRBJ2-2; 9 nucleotides match TRBD1. The CDR3 region is CSAPPFRDRANTGELFF. The CDR3 DNA follows: TGCAGTGCTCCCCCTTTCAGGGACAGGGCGAACACCGGGGAGCTGTTTTTT.